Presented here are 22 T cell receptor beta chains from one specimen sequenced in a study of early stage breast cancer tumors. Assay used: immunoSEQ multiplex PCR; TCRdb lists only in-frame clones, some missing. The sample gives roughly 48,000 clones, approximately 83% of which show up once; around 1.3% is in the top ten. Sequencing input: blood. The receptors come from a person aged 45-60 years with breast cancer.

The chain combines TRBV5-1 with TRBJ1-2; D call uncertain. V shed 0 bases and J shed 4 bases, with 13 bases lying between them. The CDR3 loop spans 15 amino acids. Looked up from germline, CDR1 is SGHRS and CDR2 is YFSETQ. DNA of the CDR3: TGCGCCAGCAGCTTGGATGTCAACGGAGTCTATGGCTACACCTTC. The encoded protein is CASSLDVNGVYGYTF.

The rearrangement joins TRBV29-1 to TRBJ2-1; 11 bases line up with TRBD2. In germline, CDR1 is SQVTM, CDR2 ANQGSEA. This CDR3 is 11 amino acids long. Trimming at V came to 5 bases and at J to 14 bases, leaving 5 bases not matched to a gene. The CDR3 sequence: CSVRGLAEEFF. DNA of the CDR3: TGCAGCGTTCGGGGACTAGCGGAGGAGTTCTTC.

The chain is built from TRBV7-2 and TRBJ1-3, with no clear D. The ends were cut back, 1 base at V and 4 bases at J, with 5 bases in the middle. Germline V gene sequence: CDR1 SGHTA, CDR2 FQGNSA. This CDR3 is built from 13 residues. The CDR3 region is CASSLGRGNTIYF. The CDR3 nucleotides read TGTGCCAGCAGCTTAGGACGCGGAAACACCATATATTTT.

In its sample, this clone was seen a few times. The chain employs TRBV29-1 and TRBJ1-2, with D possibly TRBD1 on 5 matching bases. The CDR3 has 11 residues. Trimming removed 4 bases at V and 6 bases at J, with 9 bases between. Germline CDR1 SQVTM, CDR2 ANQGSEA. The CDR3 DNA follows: TGCAGCGTTGGGGAAGGGGATGGCTACACCTTC. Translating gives CSVGEGDGYTF. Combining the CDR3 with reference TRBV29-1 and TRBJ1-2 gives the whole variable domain SAVISQKPSRDICQRGTSLTIQCQVDSQVTMMFWYRQQPGQSLTLIATANQGSEATYESGFVIDKFPISRPNLTFSTLTVSNMSPEDSSIYLCSVGEGDGYTFGSGTRLTVV.

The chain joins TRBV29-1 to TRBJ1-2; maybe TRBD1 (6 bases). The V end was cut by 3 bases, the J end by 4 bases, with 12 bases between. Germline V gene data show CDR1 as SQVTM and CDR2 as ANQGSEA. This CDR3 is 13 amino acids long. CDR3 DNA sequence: TGCAGCGTTGATGGTAGGGGGGGCTATGGCTACACCTTC. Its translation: CSVDGRGGYGYTF.

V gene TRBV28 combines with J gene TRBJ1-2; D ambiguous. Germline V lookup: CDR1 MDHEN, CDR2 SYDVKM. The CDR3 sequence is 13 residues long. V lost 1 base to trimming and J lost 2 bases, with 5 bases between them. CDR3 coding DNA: TGTGCCAGCAGTTTATTTAGCAACTATGGCTACACCTTC. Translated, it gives CASSLFSNYGYTF.

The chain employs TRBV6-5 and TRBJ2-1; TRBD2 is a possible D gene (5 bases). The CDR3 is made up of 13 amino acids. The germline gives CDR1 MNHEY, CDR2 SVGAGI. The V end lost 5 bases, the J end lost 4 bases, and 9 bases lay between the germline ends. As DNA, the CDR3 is TGTGCCAGCAGTACCGACTATTACAATGAGCAGTTCTTC. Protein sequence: CASSTDYYNEQFF.

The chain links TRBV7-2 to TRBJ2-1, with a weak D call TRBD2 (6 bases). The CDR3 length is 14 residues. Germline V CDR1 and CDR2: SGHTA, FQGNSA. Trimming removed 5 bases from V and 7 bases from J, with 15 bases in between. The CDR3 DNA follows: TGTGCCAGCAGCCTTCGGAGGGAGACGAATGAGCAGTTCTTC. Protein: CASSLRRETNEQFF.

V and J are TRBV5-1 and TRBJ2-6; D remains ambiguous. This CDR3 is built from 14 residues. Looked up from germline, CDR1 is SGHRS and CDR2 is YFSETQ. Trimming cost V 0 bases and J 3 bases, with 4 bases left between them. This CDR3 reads CASSLDRGANVLTF. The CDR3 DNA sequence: TGCGCCAGCAGCTTGGATCGTGGGGCCAACGTCCTGACTTTC. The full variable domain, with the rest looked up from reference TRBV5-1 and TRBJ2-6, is KAGVTQTPRYLIKTRGQQVTLSCSPISGHRSVSWYQQTPGQGLQFLFEYFSETQRNKGNFPGRFSGRQFSNSRSEMNVSTLELGDSALYLCASSLDRGANVLTFGAGSRLTVL.

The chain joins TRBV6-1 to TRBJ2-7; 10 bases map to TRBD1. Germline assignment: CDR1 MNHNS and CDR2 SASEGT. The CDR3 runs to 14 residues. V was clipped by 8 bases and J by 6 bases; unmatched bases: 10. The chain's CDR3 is CASRSGTGEVEQYF. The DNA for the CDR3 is TGTGCCAGCCGATCCGGGACAGGGGAGGTCGAGCAGTACTTC.

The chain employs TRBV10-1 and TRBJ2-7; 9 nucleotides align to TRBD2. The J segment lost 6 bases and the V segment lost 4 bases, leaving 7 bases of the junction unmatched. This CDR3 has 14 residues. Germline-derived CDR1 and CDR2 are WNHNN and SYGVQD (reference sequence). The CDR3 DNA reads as TGCGCCAGCAGTGCCCGCGGGAGGGCCTCCGAGCAGTACTTC. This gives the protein CASSARGRASEQYF.

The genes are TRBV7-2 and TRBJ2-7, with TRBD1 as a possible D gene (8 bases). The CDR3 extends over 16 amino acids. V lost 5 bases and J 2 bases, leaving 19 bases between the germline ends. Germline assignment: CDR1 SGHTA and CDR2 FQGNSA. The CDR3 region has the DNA TGTGCCAGCAGCCCAGGGGGGGCAGGGGGCACCTACGAGCAGTACTTC. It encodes CASSPGGAGGTYEQYF. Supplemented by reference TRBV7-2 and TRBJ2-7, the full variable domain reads GAGVSQSPSNKVTEKGKDVELRCDPISGHTALYWYRQSLGQGLEFLIYFQGNSAPDKSGLPSDRFSAERTGGSVSTLTIQRTQQEDSAVYLCASSPGGAGGTYEQYFGPGTRLTVT.

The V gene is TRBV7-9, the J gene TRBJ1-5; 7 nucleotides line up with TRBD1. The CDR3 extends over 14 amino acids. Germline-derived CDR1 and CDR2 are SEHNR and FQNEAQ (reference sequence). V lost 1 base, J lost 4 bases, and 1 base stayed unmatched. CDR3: CASSLDRGNQPQHF. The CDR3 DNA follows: TGTGCCAGCAGCTTAGACAGGGGTAATCAGCCCCAGCATTTT.

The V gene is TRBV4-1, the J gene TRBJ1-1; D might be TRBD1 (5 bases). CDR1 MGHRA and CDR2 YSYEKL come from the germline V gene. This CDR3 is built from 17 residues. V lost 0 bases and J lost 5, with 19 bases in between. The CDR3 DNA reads TGCGCCAGCAGCCAAGATGGTAAAAGGCAGGGCGTGACTGAAGCTTTCTTT. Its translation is CASSQDGKRQGVTEAFF.

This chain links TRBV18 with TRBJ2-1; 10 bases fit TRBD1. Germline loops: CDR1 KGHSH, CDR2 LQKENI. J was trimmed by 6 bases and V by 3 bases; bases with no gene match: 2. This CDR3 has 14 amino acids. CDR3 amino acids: CASSPRTGGNEQFF. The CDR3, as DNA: TGTGCCAGCTCACCCCGGACAGGGGGCAATGAGCAGTTCTTC.

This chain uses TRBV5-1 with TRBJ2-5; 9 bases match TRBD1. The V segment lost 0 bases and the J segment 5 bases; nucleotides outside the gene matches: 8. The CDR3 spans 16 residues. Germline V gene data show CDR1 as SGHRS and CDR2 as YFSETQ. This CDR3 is CASSLALGQGIETQYF. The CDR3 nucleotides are TGCGCCAGCAGCTTGGCCCTCGGACAGGGGATCGAGACCCAGTACTTC.

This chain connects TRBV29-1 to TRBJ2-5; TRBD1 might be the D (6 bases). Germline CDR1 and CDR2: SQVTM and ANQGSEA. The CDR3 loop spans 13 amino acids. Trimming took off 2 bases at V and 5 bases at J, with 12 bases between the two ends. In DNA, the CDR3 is TGCAGCGTTGAATCCAGGGGAATTGAGACCCAGTACTTC. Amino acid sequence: CSVESRGIETQYF. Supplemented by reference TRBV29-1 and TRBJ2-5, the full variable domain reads SAVISQKPSRDICQRGTSLTIQCQVDSQVTMMFWYRQQPGQSLTLIATANQGSEATYESGFVIDKFPISRPNLTFSTLTVSNMSPEDSSIYLCSVESRGIETQYFGPGTRLLVL.

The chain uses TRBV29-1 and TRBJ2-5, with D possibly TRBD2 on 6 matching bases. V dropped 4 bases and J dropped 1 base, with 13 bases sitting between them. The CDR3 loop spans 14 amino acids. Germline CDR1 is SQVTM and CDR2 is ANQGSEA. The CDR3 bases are TGCAGCGTTGGAGAGAGCGGGTCCCAAGAGACCCAGTACTTC. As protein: CSVGESGSQETQYF.

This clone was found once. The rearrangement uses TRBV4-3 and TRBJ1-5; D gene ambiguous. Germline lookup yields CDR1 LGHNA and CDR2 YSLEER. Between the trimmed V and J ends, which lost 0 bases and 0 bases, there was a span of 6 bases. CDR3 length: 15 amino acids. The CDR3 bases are TGCGCCAGCAGCCAAGAGGGATATAGCAATCAGCCCCAGCATTTT. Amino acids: CASSQEGYSNQPQHF.

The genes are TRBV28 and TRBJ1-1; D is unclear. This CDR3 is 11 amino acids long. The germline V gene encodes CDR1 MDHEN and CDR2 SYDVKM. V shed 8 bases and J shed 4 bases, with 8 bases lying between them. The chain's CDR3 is CASDLGTEAFF. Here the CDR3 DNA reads TGTGCCAGCGACCTCGGCACTGAAGCTTTCTTT.

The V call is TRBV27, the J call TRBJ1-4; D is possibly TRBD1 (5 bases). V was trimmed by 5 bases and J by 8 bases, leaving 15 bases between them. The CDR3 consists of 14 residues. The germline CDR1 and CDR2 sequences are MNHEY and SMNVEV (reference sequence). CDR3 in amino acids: CASSGAGLVEKLFF. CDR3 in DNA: TGTGCCAGCAGTGGGGCAGGGTTGGTGGAAAAACTGTTTTTT.

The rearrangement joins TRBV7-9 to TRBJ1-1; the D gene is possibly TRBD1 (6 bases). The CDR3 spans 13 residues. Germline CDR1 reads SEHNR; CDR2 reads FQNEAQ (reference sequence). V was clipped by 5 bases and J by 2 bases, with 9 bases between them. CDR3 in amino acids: CASSGQINTEAFF. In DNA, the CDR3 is TGTGCCAGCAGCGGACAGATTAACACTGAAGCTTTCTTT.